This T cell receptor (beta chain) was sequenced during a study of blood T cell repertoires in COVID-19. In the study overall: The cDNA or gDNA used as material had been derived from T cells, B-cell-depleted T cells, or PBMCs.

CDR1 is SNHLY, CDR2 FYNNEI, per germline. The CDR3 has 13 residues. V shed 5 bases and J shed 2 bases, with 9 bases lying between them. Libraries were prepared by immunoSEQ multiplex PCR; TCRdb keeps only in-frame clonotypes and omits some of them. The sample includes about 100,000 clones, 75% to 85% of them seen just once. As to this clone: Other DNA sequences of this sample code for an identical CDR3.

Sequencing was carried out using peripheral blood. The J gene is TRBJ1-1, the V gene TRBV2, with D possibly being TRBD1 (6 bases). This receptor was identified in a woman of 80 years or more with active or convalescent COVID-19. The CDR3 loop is CASSSQGNTEAFF. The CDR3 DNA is TGTGCCAGCAGTTCACAGGGTAACACTGAAGCTTTCTTT.